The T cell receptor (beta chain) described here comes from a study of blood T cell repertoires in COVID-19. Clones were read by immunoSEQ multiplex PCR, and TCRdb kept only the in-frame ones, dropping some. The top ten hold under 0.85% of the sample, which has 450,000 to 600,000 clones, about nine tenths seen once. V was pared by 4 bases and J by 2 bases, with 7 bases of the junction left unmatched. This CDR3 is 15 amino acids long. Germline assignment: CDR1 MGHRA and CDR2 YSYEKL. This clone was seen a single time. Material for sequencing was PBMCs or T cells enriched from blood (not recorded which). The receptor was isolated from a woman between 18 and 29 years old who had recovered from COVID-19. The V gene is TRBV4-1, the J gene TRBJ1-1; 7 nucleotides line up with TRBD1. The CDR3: CASSRVGTANTEAFF. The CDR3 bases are TGCGCCAGCAGCCGAGTAGGGACAGCCAACACTGAAGCTTTCTTT.